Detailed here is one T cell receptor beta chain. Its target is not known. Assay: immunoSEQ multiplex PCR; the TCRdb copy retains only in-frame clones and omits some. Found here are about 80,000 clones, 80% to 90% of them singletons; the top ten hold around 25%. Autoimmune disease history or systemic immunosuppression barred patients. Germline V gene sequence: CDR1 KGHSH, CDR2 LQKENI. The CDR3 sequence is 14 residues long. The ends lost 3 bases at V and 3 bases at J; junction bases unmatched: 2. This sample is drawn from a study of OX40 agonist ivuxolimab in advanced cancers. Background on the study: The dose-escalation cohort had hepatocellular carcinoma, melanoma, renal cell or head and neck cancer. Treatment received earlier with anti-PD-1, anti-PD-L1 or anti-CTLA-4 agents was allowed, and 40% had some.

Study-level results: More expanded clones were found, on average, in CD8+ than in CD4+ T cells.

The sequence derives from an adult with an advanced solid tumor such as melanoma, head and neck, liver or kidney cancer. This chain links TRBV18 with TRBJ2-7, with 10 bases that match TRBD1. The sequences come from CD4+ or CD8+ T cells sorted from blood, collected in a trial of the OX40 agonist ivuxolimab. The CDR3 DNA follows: TGTGCCAGCTCACCCCGGACAGGGGGCTACGAGCAGTACTTC. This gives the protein CASSPRTGGYEQYF.